The 31 T cell receptor beta chains presented below share a single source sample, sequenced in a study of breast tumors, draining lymph nodes, adjacent tissues. MiXCR, applied by TCRdb to the multiplex PCR reads, yields one record per CDR3 protein. The data show 190,000 or so distinct CDR3 sequences, with 30% to 40% seen just once and 4% to 5.5% held by the top ten. The lymph nodes were axillary draining lymph nodes from breast cancer patients. Material for sequencing was axillary lymph node tissue. All receptors come from a female donor with breast cancer. Some clones in this sample may be carry-over from other donors' samples.

This clonotype was seen many times. This chain joins TRBV7-3 and TRBJ2-5; TRBD1 aligns across 7 bases. Germline trimming cut 5 bases from V and 3 bases from J; bases unmatched to any gene: 3. CDR1 and CDR2 (germline): SGHTA, FQGTGA. The CDR3 totals 13 residues. CDR3 in DNA: TGTGCCAGCAGCACAGGGGCCGAAGAGACCCAGTACTTC. It codes for CASSTGAEETQYF.

This clonotype was seen many times. A junction end diverges from the germline sequence, so it may reflect a read error. V gene TRBV7-9 combines with J gene TRBJ2-1; TRBD1 matches 8 bases. CDR3 length: 13 residues. From germline, CDR1 is SEHNR and CDR2 FQNEAQ (reference sequence). CDR3 region: CASSLDVGTGVVF. In nucleotides, the CDR3 is TGTGCCAGCAGCCTAGACGTCGGGACAGGCGTCGTCTTC. The full variable domain, with the rest looked up from reference TRBV7-9 and TRBJ2-1, is DTGVSQNPRHKITKRGQNVTFRCDPISEHNRLYWYRQTLGQGPEFLTYFQNEAQLEKSRLLSDRFSAERPKGSFSTLEIQRTEQGDSAMYLCASSLDVGTGVVFGPGTRLTVL.

This clonotype was recorded at least ten times. This sequence joins TRBV20-1 and TRBJ2-7, with 7 bases identical to TRBD2. Per germline, CDR1 DFQATT and CDR2 SNEGSKA (reference sequence). The V segment lost 5 bases and the J segment 12 bases; nucleotides outside the gene matches: 7. This CDR3 spans 10 amino acids. In DNA form, the CDR3 reads TGCAGTGCTTCGGCGGGGGAGTCGTACTTC. As protein: CSASAGESYF.

This clonotype came up many times. The chain is built from TRBV3-1 and TRBJ2-3; 7 nucleotides line up with TRBD1. In germline, CDR1 is LGHDT, CDR2 YNNKEL (reference sequence). CDR3 length: 15 amino acids. V gave up 4 bases and J gave up 1 base; unmatched junction bases: 5. CDR3 in amino acids: CASSLGGAGTDTQYF. In DNA form, the CDR3 reads TGTGCCAGCAGCCTAGGGGGCGCGGGCACAGATACGCAGTATTTT.

In this sample, this clonotype turned up many times. An end of the junction differs from the germline gene, which may be a read error. The rearrangement links TRBV9 to TRBJ2-5; 7 bases fit TRBD2. The CDR3 totals 14 residues. Germline lookup yields CDR1 SGDLS and CDR2 YYNGEE. The DNA of the CDR3 is TGTGCCAGCAGCGCTCGGGAGGCGGGTGAGACCCAGTCCTTC. Amino acid sequence: CASSAREAGETQSF.

The chain combines TRBV28 with TRBJ1-2, with 7 positions matching TRBD1. Germline CDR1 MDHEN, CDR2 SYDVKM. Trimming took 6 bases from V and 4 from J; bases not matched to a gene: 5. The CDR3 is 13 amino acids. This chain's CDR3 is CASRRQGGYGYTF. In DNA, the CDR3 is TGTGCCAGCAGGAGACAGGGAGGCTATGGCTACACCTTC.

This clonotype was recorded many times. The chain couples TRBV28 to TRBJ1-5; tentative D call: TRBD1 (6 bases). V was shortened by 2 bases and J by 6 bases, with 8 bases between the two germline ends. The germline CDR1 and CDR2 sequences are MDHEN and SYDVKM. The CDR3 spans 13 residues. The chain's CDR3 is CASSLVRGQPQHF. The DNA for the CDR3 is TGTGCCAGCAGTTTAGTCAGGGGTCAGCCCCAGCATTTT.

This clonotype was detected ten times or more. The J gene is TRBJ2-1, the V gene TRBV4-3, with 9 bases fitting TRBD2. J was trimmed by 4 bases and V by 1 base; bases with no gene match: 5. Germline lookup yields CDR1 LGHNA and CDR2 YSLEER. This CDR3 is built from 16 residues. The CDR3 sequence is CASSQVGLAGYNEQFF. The CDR3 DNA is TGCGCCAGCAGCCAAGTAGGCCTAGCGGGATACAATGAGCAGTTCTTC.

This clonotype occurred many times. This chain uses TRBV5-1 with TRBJ1-2; 7 bases match TRBD1. J gave up 5 bases and V 0 bases, and 10 bases lay outside the gene matches. There are 16 residues in the CDR3. CDR1 is SGHRS, CDR2 YFSETQ, per germline. CDR3: CASSLGQGLQEYGYTF. DNA of the CDR3: TGCGCCAGCAGCTTGGGACAGGGCCTCCAAGAATATGGCTACACCTTC.

This clonotype was seen more than once but under ten times. The genes are TRBV5-8 and TRBJ1-1; no reliable D call. The CDR3 is 12 residues long. Trimming took 7 bases from V and 10 from J, leaving 17 bases between them. Germline CDR1 and CDR2: SGHTS and YDEGEE. CDR3 in amino acids: CASGRPSGPAFF. The CDR3 DNA reads as TGTGCCAGCGGGCGGCCATCCGGCCCAGCTTTCTTT.

This clonotype occurred many times. The CDR3 region is CSAPPLAPDTQYF. The DNA for the CDR3 is TGCAGTGCTCCCCCCCTAGCTCCAGATACGCAGTATTTT. The chain has TRBV20-1 and TRBJ2-3, with D possibly TRBD2 on 5 matching bases. With 5 bases removed from V and 4 bases from J, the gap between germline ends came to 13 bases. The CDR3 has 13 amino acids. Germline values: CDR1 DFQATT, CDR2 SNEGSKA (reference sequence).

This clonotype is a singleton in its sample. V usage is TRBV20-1 and J usage is TRBJ1-1; the D is unclear. The V gene lost 0 bases and the J gene lost 3 bases, with 8 bases spanning the gap. CDR1 DFQATT and CDR2 SNEGSKA come from the germline V gene (reference sequence). This CDR3 has 13 amino acids. This chain's CDR3 is CSARETRDTEAFF. The CDR3 nucleotides read TGCAGTGCTAGAGAAACGAGGGACACTGAAGCTTTCTTT.

The CDR3 region has the DNA TGTGCCACCAGTGCTAGTGGGCAAATCTCTGGAAACACCATATATTTT. Translation: CATSASGQISGNTIYF. This sequence joins TRBV24-1 and TRBJ1-3; D gene ambiguous. Trimming cost V 5 bases and J 0 bases, with 13 bases left between them. This CDR3 has 16 residues. Germline-derived CDR1 and CDR2 are KGHDR and SFDVKD.

This clonotype has just a few counts. A much bigger clone sits one base away, suggesting this may be a read error. This chain uses TRBV20-1 with TRBJ2-5, with 9 positions matching TRBD2. The CDR3 has 15 amino acids. Unmatched junction bases numbered 8, after V lost 0 bases and J lost 6 bases. Germline V gives CDR1 DFQATT, CDR2 SNEGSKA (reference sequence). This CDR3 reads CSARDRPSGAKTQYF. The CDR3 bases are TGCAGTGCTAGAGATAGGCCTAGCGGGGCTAAGACCCAGTACTTC.

This clonotype was seen ten or more times. The chain carries TRBV27 and TRBJ2-1, with 9 bases aligning to TRBD1. The CDR3 has 15 residues. Germline-derived CDR1 and CDR2 are MNHEY and SMNVEV (reference sequence). With V trimmed by 4 bases and J by 9 bases, 10 bases remained unmatched. The CDR3 sequence: CASSSQGAGSGEQFF. The CDR3 DNA reads TGTGCCAGCAGTTCACAGGGGGCGGGCAGCGGTGAGCAGTTCTTC.

The table lists this clonotype with many counts. This sequence joins TRBV4-1 and TRBJ2-6; 9 nucleotides match TRBD1. Germline V gives CDR1 MGHRA, CDR2 YSYEKL. CDR3 length: 17 residues. V lost 3 bases and J lost 1; bases outside the gene matches: 4. Written as DNA, the CDR3 is TGCGCCAGCAGCCAGGACAGGGGATCTTCTGGGGCCAACGTCCTGACTTTC. Amino acid sequence: CASSQDRGSSGANVLTF.

This clonotype was observed many times. V is TRBV2 and J is TRBJ1-4; weak D call: TRBD1 (6 bases). The CDR3 sequence is 17 residues long. CDR1 is SNHLY and CDR2 is FYNNEI in the germline V gene. Trimming took 3 bases from V and 8 from J, leaving 22 bases between them. CDR3 region: CASSEGSAGGAREKLFF. The DNA for the CDR3 is TGTGCCAGCAGTGAGGGGTCGGCCGGGGGGGCGAGAGAAAAACTGTTTTTT.

This clonotype has at least ten counts. This CDR3 is CASSIPGVEETQYF. In DNA, the CDR3 is TGTGCCAGCAGCATACCAGGGGTAGAAGAGACCCAGTACTTC. This chain uses TRBV5-4 with TRBJ2-5; TRBD1 might be the D (6 bases). The ends were cut back, 4 bases at V and 3 bases at J, with 13 bases in the middle. This CDR3 is built from 14 residues. Germline-derived CDR1 and CDR2 are SGHNT and YYREEE (reference sequence).

About this clonotype itself: The CDR3 does not end in the conserved phenylalanine or tryptophan, so this is likely a read error. V usage is TRBV7-2 and J usage is TRBJ2-6; D ambiguous. The germline V gene encodes CDR1 SGHTA and CDR2 FQGNSA. The germline V and J ends were trimmed by 1 base and 3 bases, with 4 bases remaining between them. The CDR3 length is 14 residues. The DNA for the CDR3 is TGTGCCAGCAGCTTAGGGGGTGGGGCCAACGTCCTGACTCAC. Its translation is CASSLGGGANVLTH.

The sample holds many counts of this clonotype. The rearrangement joins TRBV5-1 to TRBJ1-2; no clear D. The V end was cut by 0 bases, the J end by 4 bases, with 10 bases between. The germline V gene encodes CDR1 SGHRS and CDR2 YFSETQ. This CDR3 spans 14 amino acids. The CDR3 is CASSLGGRSYGYTF. For the CDR3, the DNA is TGCGCCAGCAGCTTGGGGGGTAGAAGCTATGGCTACACCTTC.

In this sample, this clonotype turned up once. This chain connects TRBV2 to TRBJ2-5, with 8 bases identical to TRBD1. CDR3 length: 17 amino acids. V shed 6 bases and J 2 bases; nucleotides not matched to a gene: 14. From germline, CDR1 is SNHLY and CDR2 FYNNEI. The CDR3 DNA follows: TGTGCCAGCAGAAGGACAGGGACCGGGGAAACACAAGAGACCCAGTACTTC. It yields the protein CASRRTGTGETQETQYF.

This clonotype occurred many times. The rearrangement joins TRBV5-8 to TRBJ1-4; tentatively, D is TRBD1 (6 bases). V lost 0 bases to trimming and J lost 0 bases, with 9 bases between them. Germline loops: CDR1 SGHTS, CDR2 YDEGEE. The CDR3 runs 16 residues. The CDR3 coding sequence is TGTGCCAGCAGCTTGGGTGGGGGCACAACTAATGAAAAACTGTTTTTT. Its translation is CASSLGGGTTNEKLFF. Based on the CDR3 plus reference TRBV5-8 and TRBJ1-4, the full variable domain is EAGVTQSPTHLIKTRGQQATLRCSPISGHTSVYWYQQALGLGLQFLLWYDEGEERNRGNFPPRFSGRQFPNYSSELNVNALELEDSALYLCASSLGGGTTNEKLFFGSGTQLSVL.

The table lists this clonotype with many counts. This chain connects TRBV5-1 to TRBJ2-7; the D gene is possibly TRBD1 (5 bases). Germline V CDR1 and CDR2: SGHRS, YFSETQ. The CDR3 contains 16 residues. Trimming removed 0 bases at V and 1 base at J, with 14 bases between. CDR3 amino acids: CASSLGGAVPSYEQYF. As DNA, the CDR3 is TGCGCCAGCAGCTTGGGGGGCGCAGTTCCTTCCTACGAGCAGTACTTC.

This clonotype was picked up many times. V and J are TRBV14 and TRBJ2-2, with D possibly TRBD1 on 5 matching bases. The germline CDR1 and CDR2 sequences are SGHDN and FVKESK. Deletions cut 4 bases from V and 0 bases from J, with 15 bases between. This CDR3 contains 17 residues. The DNA of the CDR3 is TGTGCCAGCAGCCCCCGGATACAGGCCACGAACACCGGGGAGCTGTTTTTT. This translates into CASSPRIQATNTGELFF.

Ten or more counts support this clonotype. This chain uses TRBV9 with TRBJ2-5; no clear D gene. Germline lookup yields CDR1 SGDLS and CDR2 YYNGEE. The V gene lost 0 bases and the J gene lost 1 base, with 7 bases spanning the gap. The CDR3 contains 14 residues. As DNA, the CDR3 is TGTGCCAGCAGCGTAGGGAGACTCCAAGAGACCCAGTACTTC. It encodes CASSVGRLQETQYF.

As regards this clonotype: A much larger clone differs by one base, so this may be a read error. The chain combines TRBV6-5 with TRBJ1-6; unclear D gene. CDR1 and CDR2 from the germline V gene are MNHEY and SVGAGI. The CDR3 runs to 14 residues. V was shortened by 5 bases and J by 0 bases, with 5 bases between the two germline ends. The CDR3 DNA reads as TGTGCCAGCAGTCTGTTCTCCTATAATTCACCCCTCCACTTT. Amino acids: CASSLFSYNSPLHF.

This clonotype was seen a few times. The chain links TRBV6-2 or TRBV6-3 to TRBJ2-7, with D possibly TRBD2 on 5 matching bases. The germline CDR1 and CDR2 sequences are MNHEY and SVGEGT. Trimming shortened V by 6 bases and J by 0 bases, and 18 bases separated the two germline ends. The CDR3 runs to 16 residues. The CDR3 DNA reads as TGTGCCAGCAGAACCATTGGAGCGGCCTCCTCCTACGAGCAGTACTTC. Translation gives CASRTIGAASSYEQYF.

This clonotype was counted a few times. A much larger clone lies a single base off, so this may be a read error. This rearrangement joins TRBV7-8 to TRBJ2-3; the D call may be TRBD1 or TRBD2 (6 bases each). The V gene lost 6 bases and the J gene lost 8 bases, with 24 bases spanning the gap. The CDR3 totals 16 residues. Germline V gives CDR1 SGHVS, CDR2 FQNEAQ. The CDR3 DNA reads as TGTGCCAGCAGAGCAGCTGGGGGGCGCGCCCCAGGTACGCAGTATTTT. Translating it yields CASRAAGGRAPGTQYF.

This clonotype has at least ten counts. Since a much larger clone is just one base distant, this may be a read error. CDR3 in amino acids: CASSLALGTDETQHF. DNA of the CDR3: TGTGCCAGCAGCTTAGCGCTAGGGACAGATGAGACCCAGCACTTC. The rearrangement uses TRBV7-2 and TRBJ2-5; 7 bases line up with TRBD1. The CDR3 runs to 15 residues. The germline gives CDR1 SGHTA, CDR2 FQGNSA. Full variable domain (outside the CDR3, taken from reference TRBV7-2 and TRBJ2-5): GAGVSQSPSNKVTEKGKDVELRCDPISGHTALYWYRQSLGQGLEFLIYFQGNSAPDKSGLPSDRFSAERTGGSVSTLTIQRTQQEDSAVYLCASSLALGTDETQHFGPGTRLLVL.

Ten or more counts support this clonotype. The chain has TRBV11-2 and TRBJ2-7, with D hard to call. Germline V gene data show CDR1 as SGHAT and CDR2 as FQNNGV. CDR3 length: 15 residues. V lost 4 bases and J lost 5, with 18 bases in between. CDR3 sequence reads: CASSSTRAAPHEQYF. The CDR3, as DNA: TGTGCCAGCAGCTCGACCCGGGCTGCCCCTCACGAGCAGTACTTC.

The chain carries TRBV15 and TRBJ2-3; 8 positions match TRBD2. The CDR3 covers 17 residues. V lost 2 bases to trimming and J lost 2 bases; unmatched junction nucleotides: 9. In germline, CDR1 is LNHNV, CDR2 YYDKDF (reference sequence). The CDR3 DNA follows: TGTGCCACCAGCAGACGCCCGGGGGGGCCCGTCACAGATACGCAGTATTTT. Protein: CATSRRPGGPVTDTQYF.